Shown below are 32 T cell receptor beta chains from a single sample sequenced in a study of cytomegalovirus exposure and HLA in healthy donors. It was with 60 Vbeta and 13 Jbeta primers that the PCR ran. Assay: immunoSEQ multiplex PCR; the TCRdb copy retains only in-frame clones and omits some. The table has more than 95,000 clones, more than 65% seen once. Specimen: PBMCs. The source is a woman between 18 and 29 years old in good health and CMV-seropositive.

The J gene is TRBJ1-1, the V gene TRBV25-1, with D unresolved. Trimming took off 0 bases at V and 2 bases at J, with 13 bases between the two ends. Germline V lookup: CDR1 MGHDK, CDR2 SYGVNS. This CDR3 is built from 16 residues. CDR3 bases: TGTGCCAGCAGTGAATATCTGGACTCGACTAACACTGAAGCTTTCTTT. Translating gives CASSEYLDSTNTEAFF.

This sequence joins TRBV9 and TRBJ1-2, with 7 bases identical to TRBD1. The trim removed 0 bases at V and 2 bases at J, leaving 1 base unmatched. The CDR3 is 14 residues long. Germline CDR1 is SGDLS and CDR2 is YYNGEE. CDR3: CASSVEGQNYGYTF. In nucleotides, the CDR3 is TGTGCCAGCAGCGTAGAGGGACAGAACTATGGCTACACCTTC.

This clone was seen more than once but under ten times. The CDR3 loop is CASRYNEKLFF. CDR3 bases: TGTGCCAGCAGATATAATGAAAAACTGTTTTTT. V and J are TRBV27 and TRBJ1-4; no firm D call. The CDR3 loop spans 11 amino acids. In germline, CDR1 is MNHEY, CDR2 SMNVEV (reference sequence). Deletions cut 6 bases from V and 4 bases from J, with 3 bases between.

The chain couples TRBV6-5 to TRBJ1-2; 10 bases fit TRBD1. The CDR3 length is 15 residues. The junction had 8 bases not matched to a gene; V was cut back by 6 bases and J by 4 bases. CDR1 and CDR2 from the germline V gene are MNHEY and SVGAGI. The chain's CDR3 is CASRPGTGDFYGYTF. Here the CDR3 DNA reads TGTGCCAGCAGACCCGGGACAGGGGATTTCTATGGCTACACCTTC.

The V gene is TRBV2, the J gene TRBJ2-3; D may be TRBD1 (6 bases). Trimming cost V 8 bases and J 2 bases, with 14 bases left between them. CDR1 is SNHLY, CDR2 FYNNEI, per germline. CDR3 size: 14 residues. The CDR3 region has the DNA TGTGCCAGCGGGGGACGGACAGACACAGATACGCAGTATTTT. This codes for CASGGRTDTDTQYF.

This chain joins TRBV27 and TRBJ2-1; a weak D match, TRBD1 (6 bases). Germline values: CDR1 MNHEY, CDR2 SMNVEV (reference sequence). Trimming took off 4 bases at V and 8 bases at J, with 15 bases between the two ends. The CDR3 contains 14 residues. CDR3 protein: CASSYRARGDEQFF. The CDR3 nucleotides are TGTGCCAGCAGTTACAGGGCCCGAGGGGATGAGCAGTTCTTC.

This chain uses TRBV6-1 with TRBJ2-3, with TRBD2 matching 8 bases. The CDR3 covers 15 residues. CDR1 is MNHNS, CDR2 SASEGT, per germline. V lost 0 bases to trimming and J lost 8 bases; unmatched junction nucleotides: 7. In DNA form, the CDR3 reads TGTGCCAGCAGTGAAGCAGCGGGAGTGTGGGGTACGCAGTATTTT. It encodes CASSEAAGVWGTQYF.

This clone was observed a single time. Here the CDR3 reads CASRRQGADYGYTF. CDR3 coding DNA: TGTGCCAGCAGGCGCCAGGGGGCAGACTATGGCTACACCTTC. The rearrangement joins TRBV2 to TRBJ1-2, with 8 bases that match TRBD1. V trimming: 6 bases; J trimming: 3 bases; junction bases outside the gene matches: 6. The germline V gene has CDR1 SNHLY and CDR2 FYNNEI. The CDR3 covers 14 residues. The variable domain in full, completed from reference TRBV2 and TRBJ1-2, reads EPEVTQTPSHQVTQMGQEVILRCVPISNHLYFYWYRQILGQKVEFLVSFYNNEISEKSEIFDDQFSVERPDGSNFTLKIRSTKLEDSAMYFCASRRQGADYGYTFGSGTRLTVV.

V usage is TRBV19 and J usage is TRBJ2-7; perhaps TRBD2 as D (6 bases). This CDR3 is 11 amino acids long. The V gene's germline CDR1 is LNHDA and CDR2 SQIVND (reference sequence). V was cut by 8 bases and J by 6 bases, with 11 bases left in between. DNA for the CDR3: TGTGCCAGTGGGACTGTCATCGAGCAGTACTTC. Translation gives CASGTVIEQYF.

The J gene is TRBJ2-1, the V gene TRBV6-6; D perhaps matches TRBD1 (6 bases). The CDR3 length is 16 residues. V shed 2 bases and J shed 5 bases, with 16 bases lying between them. Per the germline V gene, CDR1 is MNHNY and CDR2 is SVGAGI (reference sequence). CDR3 nucleotide sequence: TGTGCCAGCAGTTACATCCCCTCGACAGGCCACAATGAGCAGTTCTTC. Translation gives CASSYIPSTGHNEQFF.

The chain recombines TRBV6-4 with TRBJ2-2; 14 bases line up with TRBD2. V was pared by 5 bases and J by 2 bases, with 4 bases of the junction left unmatched. Germline V lookup: CDR1 MRHNA, CDR2 SNTAGT. CDR3 size: 17 residues. Here the CDR3 reads CASSRLAGGINTGELFF. In DNA form, the CDR3 reads TGTGCCAGCAGTCGACTAGCGGGAGGGATAAACACCGGGGAGCTGTTTTTT.

CDR3 coding DNA: TGTGCCAGCAGCCCGGGGACAGGGACCGATCAGCCCCAGCATTTT. Its translation is CASSPGTGTDQPQHF. The V call is TRBV7-8, the J call TRBJ1-5; 9 bases are a match to TRBD1. CDR1 and CDR2 (germline): SGHVS, FQNEAQ. The CDR3 runs to 15 residues. Trimming cost V 5 bases and J 5 bases; bases outside gene matches: 7.

The CDR3 reads CASSFDRFAEAFF. The DNA for the CDR3 is TGTGCCAGCAGTTTCGACAGGTTTGCTGAAGCTTTCTTT. The chain is built from TRBV27 and TRBJ1-1, with D possibly TRBD1 on 6 matching bases. CDR1 is MNHEY, CDR2 SMNVEV, per germline (reference sequence). Deletions cut 3 bases from V and 6 bases from J, with 11 bases between. The CDR3 has 13 residues.

This clone was found once. The rearrangement joins TRBV5-1 to TRBJ2-3; TRBD2 matches at 8 bases. Germline V gene lookup returns CDR1 SGHRS and CDR2 YFSETQ. CDR3 size: 14 residues. V lost 5 bases, J lost 3 bases, and 5 bases stayed unmatched. Here the CDR3 DNA reads TGCGCCAGCAGTCCGGGACTAGATACAGATACGCAGTATTTT. Translation: CASSPGLDTDTQYF.

This chain links TRBV27 with TRBJ2-7; a weak D match, TRBD2 (5 bases). Germline CDR1 reads MNHEY; CDR2 reads SMNVEV (reference sequence). The CDR3 has 14 residues. V shed 3 bases and J shed 4 bases, with 13 bases lying between them. The CDR3 nucleotides are TGTGCCAGCAGTTTCGACCCTGAGGGATACGAGCAGTACTTC. Translating gives CASSFDPEGYEQYF.

CDR3 in DNA: TGTGCCAGGGGGAAGACTAGCGGGGGGTACAATGAGCAGTTCTTC. This codes for CARGKTSGGYNEQFF. The V call is TRBV2, the J call TRBJ2-1; 13 positions agree with TRBD2. Germline lookup yields CDR1 SNHLY and CDR2 FYNNEI. Trimming took 9 bases from V and 4 from J; bases not matched to a gene: 6. The CDR3 totals 15 residues.

The chain recombines TRBV2 with TRBJ2-7; the D gene is possibly TRBD2 (5 bases). This CDR3 contains 14 residues. Trimming pared 7 bases from V and 0 bases from J, leaving 13 bases between. Per the germline V gene, CDR1 is SNHLY and CDR2 is FYNNEI. CDR3 amino acids: CASNPERSSYEQYF. The CDR3 DNA sequence: TGTGCCAGCAACCCTGAGCGGTCCTCCTACGAGCAGTACTTC.

The rearrangement joins TRBV28 to TRBJ1-5; a weak D match, TRBD1 (5 bases). Germline V CDR1 and CDR2: MDHEN, SYDVKM. The CDR3 contains 17 residues. Trimming pared 5 bases from V and 3 bases from J, leaving 20 bases between. The CDR3 bases are TGTGCCAGCAGTGGGGGGACGGTCATCCTTTCCAATCAGCCCCAGCATTTT. This gives the protein CASSGGTVILSNQPQHF.

This clone was seen more than once but under ten times. The chain joins TRBV5-4 to TRBJ2-7, with 12 bases matching TRBD1. CDR1 is SGHNT, CDR2 YYREEE, per germline (reference sequence). V was clipped by 3 bases and J by 3 bases; unmatched bases: 10. The CDR3 loop spans 17 amino acids. CDR3 in DNA: TGTGCCAGCAGCTCGGCTTCGGGACAGGGGGCAAACTACGAGCAGTACTTC. As protein: CASSSASGQGANYEQYF.

This clone was found a few times. The rearrangement links TRBV6-5 to TRBJ1-1; D not resolved. The CDR3 length is 14 residues. Between the trimmed V and J ends, which lost 2 bases and 7 bases, there was a span of 14 bases. The germline CDR1 and CDR2 sequences are MNHEY and SVGAGI. DNA for the CDR3: TGTGCCAGCAGTTACCGGCGGCAAATTTATGAAGCTTTCTTT. It encodes CASSYRRQIYEAFF.

This chain connects TRBV5-1 to TRBJ1-2; 9 bases match TRBD1. V was clipped by 4 bases and J by 4 bases; unmatched bases: 5. This CDR3 contains 14 residues. Germline V gene data show CDR1 as SGHRS and CDR2 as YFSETQ. The CDR3 is CASSTSQGAYGYTF. The CDR3 DNA reads TGCGCCAGCAGCACCTCACAGGGGGCCTATGGCTACACCTTC.

CDR3 sequence: CAWSYGWSGYTF. In nucleotides, the CDR3 is TGTGCCTGGAGTTACGGGTGGAGCGGCTACACCTTC. The rearrangement uses TRBV30 and TRBJ1-2, with D hard to call. Germline CDR1 GTSNPN, CDR2 SVGIG (reference sequence). The V end lost 2 bases, the J end lost 8 bases, and 12 bases lay between the germline ends. The CDR3 covers 12 residues.

The chain has TRBV28 and TRBJ2-7; a possible D gene is TRBD2 (6 bases). Germline V lookup: CDR1 MDHEN, CDR2 SYDVKM. This CDR3 is 17 amino acids long. Between the trimmed V and J ends, which lost 3 bases and 3 bases, there was a span of 21 bases. CDR3 DNA: TGTGCCAGCAGTTTCCCCACTAGCACCAGGAGGGACTACGAGCAGTACTTC. This translates into CASSFPTSTRRDYEQYF.

The chain carries TRBV29-1 and TRBJ1-2; no clear D gene. V was shortened by 4 bases and J by 6 bases, with 18 bases between the two germline ends. The germline gives CDR1 SQVTM, CDR2 ANQGSEA. The CDR3 loop spans 14 amino acids. CDR3 protein: CSVGAGGKGDGYTF. In DNA form, the CDR3 reads TGCAGCGTTGGGGCAGGAGGGAAAGGTGATGGCTACACCTTC. Filled out from reference TRBV29-1 and TRBJ1-2, the complete variable domain reads SAVISQKPSRDICQRGTSLTIQCQVDSQVTMMFWYRQQPGQSLTLIATANQGSEATYESGFVIDKFPISRPNLTFSTLTVSNMSPEDSSIYLCSVGAGGKGDGYTFGSGTRLTVV.

The V and J genes are TRBV18 and TRBJ1-4; 7 bases map to TRBD1. The CDR3 runs to 16 residues. Germline V CDR1 and CDR2: KGHSH, LQKENI. Germline trimming cut 5 bases from V and 2 bases from J; bases unmatched to any gene: 8. CDR3 loop: CASSIQGRSTNEKLFF. Here the CDR3 DNA reads TGTGCCAGCTCAATACAGGGGCGGTCTACTAATGAAAAACTGTTTTTT. The full variable domain, in which reference TRBV18 and TRBJ1-4 provide the parts outside the CDR3, is NAGVMQNPRHLVRRRGQEARLRCSPMKGHSHVYWYRQLPEEGLKFMVYLQKENIIDESGMPKERFSAEFPKEGPSILRIQQVVRGDSAAYFCASSIQGRSTNEKLFFGSGTQLSVL.

The V call is TRBV28, the J call TRBJ1-5, with 8 nucleotides matching TRBD1. Germline assignment: CDR1 MDHEN and CDR2 SYDVKM. There are 16 residues in the CDR3. With V trimmed by 3 bases and J by 1 base, 5 bases remained unmatched. CDR3 amino acids: CASSLLGQGSNQPQHF. CDR3 sequence (DNA): TGTGCCAGCAGTTTGCTTGGACAGGGAAGCAATCAGCCCCAGCATTTT.

The V gene is TRBV5-1, the J gene TRBJ2-5; TRBD1 might be the D (7 bases). This CDR3 is built from 13 residues. CDR1 and CDR2 (germline): SGHRS, YFSETQ. V was pared by 4 bases and J by 6 bases, with 13 bases between. DNA of the CDR3: TGCGCCAGCAGCGCGGGGACAGATCAGACCCAGTACTTC. Translating gives CASSAGTDQTQYF.

The gene calls are TRBV4-1 and TRBJ2-3; D is perhaps TRBD1 (5 bases). The V end was cut by 5 bases, the J end by 10 bases, with 13 bases between. The CDR3 consists of 12 residues. The V gene's germline CDR1 is MGHRA and CDR2 YSYEKL. CDR3 in amino acids: CASSAQGEAQYF. CDR3 in DNA: TGCGCCAGCAGCGCCCAGGGTGAAGCGCAGTATTTT.

This chain joins TRBV12-2 and TRBJ2-7; TRBD1 is the table's D call and was not checked against the DNA. TRBV12-2 is given as a pseudogene. The CDR3 loop spans 15 amino acids. CDR3 sequence (DNA): TGTGCAAGTAGGGATCAGGGGGCGGTAGGTTACGAGCAGTACTTC. Its protein product is CASRDQGAVGYEQYF.

The chain joins TRBV6-1 to TRBJ1-2; 8 bases fit TRBD1. CDR3 size: 14 residues. The V segment lost 11 bases and the J segment 2 bases; nucleotides outside the gene matches: 10. The germline V gene encodes CDR1 MNHNS and CDR2 SASEGT. CDR3: CADGGDRFNYGYTF. The CDR3 DNA sequence: TGTGCCGATGGGGGGGACAGGTTCAACTATGGCTACACCTTC.

This clone turned up a few times. The chain has TRBV27 and TRBJ2-7; 7 nucleotides align to TRBD2. Germline V gene data show CDR1 as MNHEY and CDR2 as SMNVEV (reference sequence). The ends lost 0 bases at V and 7 bases at J; junction bases unmatched: 12. The CDR3 is 16 amino acids. The CDR3 here is CASSLSAAGVVQEQYF. The CDR3 nucleotides read TGTGCCAGCAGTTTATCGGCTGCGGGAGTCGTTCAAGAGCAGTACTTC.

This rearrangement joins TRBV7-2 to TRBJ1-1, with TRBD1 as a possible D gene (6 bases). The CDR3 loop spans 14 amino acids. Germline assignment: CDR1 SGHTA and CDR2 FQGNSA. With 5 bases removed from V and 0 bases from J, the gap between germline ends came to 10 bases. Here the CDR3 reads CASSPGHLNTEAFF. CDR3 DNA sequence: TGTGCCAGCAGCCCGGGACACCTGAACACTGAAGCTTTCTTT.